A single sample is the source of the 27 T cell receptor beta chains below, sequenced in a study of blood T cell repertoires in COVID-19. TCRdb's copy holds only in-frame clones and misses some; the assay was immunoSEQ multiplex PCR. The sample has 120,000 to 150,000 clones, 80% seen once; the top ten hold approximately 13%. Specimen: peripheral blood. The receptor source for this set is a man in his 60s with active or convalescent COVID-19.

The chain carries TRBV4-3 and TRBJ2-7; 9 nucleotides align to TRBD2. In germline, CDR1 is LGHNA, CDR2 YSLEER. Trimming at V came to 0 bases and at J to 9 bases, leaving 15 bases not matched to a gene. The CDR3 is made up of 17 amino acids. The CDR3 DNA follows: TGCGCCAGCAGCCAAGATATTGCGCGGGAGGGATCAGACGGGCAGTACTTC. Translated: CASSQDIAREGSDGQYF.

J is TRBJ2-5 and V is TRBV24-1, with TRBD1 matching 7 bases. With V trimmed by 5 bases and J by 1 base, 3 bases remained unmatched. The CDR3 is 14 amino acids. CDR1 KGHDR and CDR2 SFDVKD come from the germline V gene. The chain's CDR3 is CATSAGTVQETQYF. CDR3 nucleotides: TGTGCCACCAGTGCCGGGACAGTCCAAGAGACCCAGTACTTC.

The genes are TRBV7-2 and TRBJ2-5; the D gene is possibly TRBD2 (6 bases). The CDR3 has 14 amino acids. V lost 5 bases, J lost 2 bases, and 12 bases lay in between. CDR1 is SGHTA and CDR2 is FQGNSA in the germline V gene. CDR3 in amino acids: CASSAVAGQETQYF. Here the CDR3 DNA reads TGTGCCAGCAGCGCAGTGGCGGGACAAGAGACCCAGTACTTC.

J is TRBJ2-5 and V is TRBV5-1; 8 positions match TRBD1. The germline V gene encodes CDR1 SGHRS and CDR2 YFSETQ. The V and J ends lost 3 bases and 10 bases, in that order; junction bases with no gene match: 8. The CDR3 spans 13 residues. CDR3 sequence: CASSSGGTVDQYF. The CDR3 DNA reads as TGCGCCAGCAGCTCAGGGGGCACTGTGGACCAGTACTTC.

V and J are TRBV9 and TRBJ1-1; D not certain. The CDR3 covers 14 residues. The ends were cut back, 4 bases at V and 2 bases at J, with 12 bases in the middle. Germline V gene data show CDR1 as SGDLS and CDR2 as YYNGEE. As DNA, the CDR3 is TGTGCCAGCAGCTCCAGGACGGGAAACACTGAAGCTTTCTTT. Translation: CASSSRTGNTEAFF.

This chain joins TRBV19 and TRBJ2-7; 11 nucleotides match TRBD1. Germline-derived CDR1 and CDR2 are LNHDA and SQIVND (reference sequence). V lost 3 bases, J lost 3 bases, and 1 base stayed unmatched. This CDR3 has 14 residues. CDR3 loop: CASSMGQGGYEQYF. CDR3 sequence (DNA): TGTGCCAGTAGTATGGGACAGGGGGGCTACGAGCAGTACTTC.

For the CDR3, the DNA is TGCGCCAGCAGCTCGAGCGAGGGAGGATCGACAGGGGGATCTTATGGCTACACCTTC. Its translation is CASSSSEGGSTGGSYGYTF. V gene TRBV5-1 combines with J gene TRBJ1-2; 9 positions match TRBD1. Trimming at V came to 3 bases and at J to 5 bases, leaving 20 bases not matched to a gene. Germline lookup yields CDR1 SGHRS and CDR2 YFSETQ. The CDR3 consists of 19 residues.

V usage is TRBV5-1 and J usage is TRBJ2-2; no reliable D call. Germline V lookup: CDR1 SGHRS, CDR2 YFSETQ. The V and J ends lost 0 bases and 3 bases respectively, with 9 bases between them. The CDR3 has 15 amino acids. CDR3: CASSLVQADTGELFF. The CDR3 nucleotides read TGCGCCAGCAGCTTGGTTCAGGCTGACACCGGGGAGCTGTTTTTT.

Comment on this clone: The same CDR3 is also encoded by other DNA sequences in this sample. V and J are TRBV18 and TRBJ2-3, with 12 nucleotides matching TRBD2. The CDR3 has 16 residues. Germline V gives CDR1 KGHSH, CDR2 LQKENI. Losses at the gene ends were 2 bases for V and 0 bases for J; bases not matched to a gene: 0. In DNA form, the CDR3 reads TGTGCCAGCTCACCAGGGACTAGCGGGAGCACAGATACGCAGTATTTT. Its protein product is CASSPGTSGSTDTQYF.

This clone occurred once. The gene calls are TRBV5-1 and TRBJ1-4, with TRBD1 matching over 7 bases. V was pared by 4 bases and J by 8 bases, with 5 bases of the junction left unmatched. CDR1 is SGHRS, CDR2 YFSETQ, per germline. This CDR3 comprises 13 residues. CDR3 residues: CASSPDRAEKLFF. The CDR3, as DNA: TGCGCCAGCAGCCCTGACAGGGCAGAAAAACTGTTTTTT.

This chain connects TRBV5-1 to TRBJ2-2, with D possibly TRBD1 on 6 matching bases. The CDR3 contains 16 residues. Germline CDR1 SGHRS, CDR2 YFSETQ. V lost 2 bases to trimming and J lost 0 bases, with 11 bases between them. In DNA, the CDR3 is TGCGCCAGCAGCTTACAGGGTACTCCGAACACCGGGGAGCTGTTTTTT. Its translation: CASSLQGTPNTGELFF.

This rearrangement joins TRBV12-3 or TRBV12-4 to TRBJ1-4, with D possibly TRBD1 on 5 matching bases. There are 12 residues in the CDR3. V was trimmed by 3 bases and J by 8 bases, leaving 7 bases between them. CDR3 region: CASSFREEKLFF. DNA of the CDR3: TGTGCCAGCAGTTTCAGGGAAGAAAAACTGTTTTTT.

The chain carries TRBV19 and TRBJ2-3, with 7 bases lining up with TRBD2. Unmatched junction bases numbered 2, after V lost 4 bases and J lost 4 bases. Germline V lookup: CDR1 LNHDA, CDR2 SQIVND (reference sequence). There are 13 residues in the CDR3. The DNA of the CDR3 is TGTGCCAGTAGTACCGGACTAGCAGATACGCAGTATTTT. This codes for CASSTGLADTQYF. The variable domain in full, completed from reference TRBV19 and TRBJ2-3, reads DGGITQSPKYLFRKEGQNVTLSCEQNLNHDAMYWYRQDPGQGLRLIYYSQIVNDFQKGDIAEGYSVSREKKESFPLTVTSAQKNPTAFYLCASSTGLADTQYFGPGTRLTVL.

The CDR3 nucleotides are TGCGCCAGCAGCCCCGGAGCTCCAAGGGAGCAGTACTTC. It codes for CASSPGAPREQYF. The gene calls are TRBV5-1 and TRBJ2-7; the D is unclear. Germline V gene lookup returns CDR1 SGHRS and CDR2 YFSETQ. The CDR3 extends over 13 amino acids. V shed 4 bases and J shed 7 bases, with 15 bases lying between them.

V gene TRBV27 combines with J gene TRBJ2-2, with 8 bases aligning to TRBD1. From germline, CDR1 is MNHEY and CDR2 SMNVEV (reference sequence). V lost 6 bases, J lost 5 bases, and 2 bases stayed unmatched. CDR3 length: 13 residues. Here the CDR3 reads CASSWTGTGELFF. The CDR3 DNA reads as TGTGCCAGCAGCTGGACAGGGACCGGGGAGCTGTTTTTT.

The chain uses TRBV28 and TRBJ2-7; TRBD1 aligns across 7 bases. CDR1 and CDR2 (germline): MDHEN, SYDVKM. The CDR3 totals 18 residues. The V and J ends lost 6 bases and 5 bases, in that order; junction bases with no gene match: 22. This CDR3 is CASSKPKQGRRVRHEQYF. The CDR3 DNA reads TGTGCCAGCAGCAAACCTAAACAGGGGCGACGGGTTCGGCACGAGCAGTACTTC.

The CDR3 loop is CASERQGAKEQYF. In DNA form, the CDR3 reads TGTGCCAGCGAGCGACAGGGGGCGAAAGAGCAGTACTTC. The V and J genes are TRBV2 and TRBJ2-7, with 10 bases identical to TRBD1. The CDR3 consists of 13 residues. Losses at the gene ends were 8 bases for V and 7 bases for J; bases not matched to a gene: 8. The V gene's germline CDR1 is SNHLY and CDR2 FYNNEI.

The rearrangement joins TRBV19 to TRBJ1-2, with D unresolved. V was trimmed by 4 bases and J by 1 base, leaving 7 bases between them. This CDR3 is built from 13 residues. Germline V gene sequence: CDR1 LNHDA, CDR2 SQIVND (reference sequence). The DNA for the CDR3 is TGTGCCAGTAGTAGGGAGGGTAACTATGGCTACACCTTC. Translation gives CASSREGNYGYTF.

This rearrangement joins TRBV28 to TRBJ2-3; D call uncertain. This CDR3 contains 15 residues. Trimming took off 1 base at V and 1 base at J, with 9 bases between the two ends. The germline V gene has CDR1 MDHEN and CDR2 SYDVKM. The CDR3 spells CASSLSLFGTDTQYF. CDR3 nucleotide sequence: TGTGCCAGCAGTTTATCCCTCTTCGGCACAGATACGCAGTATTTT.

CDR3 bases: TGTGCCAGCAGCGCTACCTGGACAAGCAATCAGCCCCAGCATTTT. Translation: CASSATWTSNQPQHF. The chain has TRBV6-5 and TRBJ1-5; perhaps TRBD1 as D (5 bases). CDR3 size: 15 residues. CDR1 and CDR2 (germline): MNHEY, SVGAGI. With 6 bases removed from V and 1 base from J, the gap between germline ends came to 13 bases.

The chain employs TRBV7-2 and TRBJ1-5; 8 bases match TRBD1. Trimming at V came to 5 bases and at J to 7 bases, leaving 16 bases not matched to a gene. Germline V CDR1 and CDR2: SGHTA, FQGNSA. The CDR3 has 17 residues. The CDR3 coding sequence is TGTGCCAGCAGCCCCGGAGGGACAGGATGGGTGAGGCAGCCCCAGCATTTT. It encodes CASSPGGTGWVRQPQHF.

The table lists this clone with a count of one. The rearrangement joins TRBV5-4 to TRBJ2-1, with TRBD1 matching over 8 bases. This CDR3 spans 15 amino acids. Trimming at V came to 4 bases and at J to 7 bases, leaving 10 bases not matched to a gene. The V gene's germline CDR1 is SGHNT and CDR2 YYREEE (reference sequence). This CDR3 is CASSRRTGPGNEQFF. The CDR3, as DNA: TGTGCCAGCAGCAGGAGGACAGGGCCGGGTAATGAGCAGTTCTTC.

This chain connects TRBV18 to TRBJ2-3; 8 bases line up with TRBD2. CDR3 length equals 16 residues. The germline V gene has CDR1 KGHSH and CDR2 LQKENI. The V segment lost 4 bases and the J segment 1 base; nucleotides outside the gene matches: 7. The CDR3 sequence: CASSLGSGSGTDTQYF. Written as DNA, the CDR3 is TGTGCCAGCTCACTAGGAAGCGGGAGTGGCACAGATACGCAGTATTTT. The full variable domain, completed using reference TRBV18 and TRBJ2-3, is NAGVMQNPRHLVRRRGQEARLRCSPMKGHSHVYWYRQLPEEGLKFMVYLQKENIIDESGMPKERFSAEFPKEGPSILRIQQVVRGDSAAYFCASSLGSGSGTDTQYFGPGTRLTVL.

This chain joins TRBV6-1 and TRBJ2-1, with 7 nucleotides matching TRBD2. Germline assignment: CDR1 MNHNS and CDR2 SASEGT. V lost 3 bases and J lost 2; bases outside the gene matches: 10. This CDR3 comprises 17 residues. The CDR3 region is CASSEFRASGPYNEQFF. As DNA, the CDR3 is TGTGCCAGCAGTGAGTTTAGAGCTAGCGGCCCCTACAATGAGCAGTTCTTC.

The CDR3, as DNA: TGTGCCAGCAGTCCCCAGAGGGGGGGAGTAGGTACTGAAGCTTTCTTT. Protein sequence: CASSPQRGGVGTEAFF. The gene calls are TRBV27 and TRBJ1-1, with D possibly matching TRBD1 (6 bases). The germline gives CDR1 MNHEY, CDR2 SMNVEV (reference sequence). Trimming pared 5 bases from V and 5 bases from J, leaving 21 bases between. This CDR3 contains 16 residues.

This chain joins TRBV7-6 and TRBJ1-1; 9 nucleotides match TRBD1. Looked up from germline, CDR1 is SGHVS and CDR2 is FNYEAQ. The junction had 6 bases not matched to a gene; V was cut back by 5 bases and J by 2 bases. The CDR3 has 15 residues. The CDR3 is CASSPEQGANTEAFF. The CDR3 DNA reads as TGTGCCAGCAGCCCAGAACAGGGGGCTAACACTGAAGCTTTCTTT. Variable domain in full (rest from reference TRBV7-6 and TRBJ1-1): GAGVSQSPRYKVTKRGQDVALRCDPISGHVSLYWYRQALGQGPEFLTYFNYEAQQDKSGLPNDRFSAERPEGSISTLTIQRTEQRDSAMYRCASSPEQGANTEAFFGQGTRLTVV.

This chain uses TRBV3-1 (or the pseudogene TRBV3-2) with TRBJ1-5; D gene uncertain. This CDR3 is built from 13 residues. Germline V CDR1 and CDR2: LGHDT, YNNKEL (reference sequence). V lost 0 bases and J lost 7, with 7 bases in between. CDR3: CASSQDYAQPQHF. The CDR3 coding sequence is TGTGCCAGCAGCCAAGACTACGCGCAGCCCCAGCATTTT.